This T cell receptor beta chain was sequenced in a study of cytomegalovirus exposure and HLA in healthy donors. Study information: Unique TCRs from HLA-typed donors, about 85 million of them, were held in an early data release.

Study findings and constraints: Reportedly, HLA-A and HLA-B alleles of most subjects were accurately predicted from TCR beta.

The CDR3 has 16 amino acids. Germline trimming cut 4 bases from V and 2 bases from J; bases unmatched to any gene: 6. CDR1 and CDR2 from the germline V gene are LGHNA and YSLEER. Vbeta (60) and Jbeta (13) primers were used in the PCR. TCRdb keeps only in-frame clones here, not all; method: immunoSEQ multiplex PCR. Found here are approximately 100,000 clones, about 79% of them singletons; the top ten hold more than 1%. This clone was seen more than once but under ten times. The antigen is undetermined. The specimen sequenced was PBMCs. J is TRBJ2-2 and V is TRBV4-3, with TRBD1 matching 8 bases. This receptor was taken from a woman between 18 and 29 years old in good health and CMV-seronegative. The DNA of the CDR3 is TGCGCCAGCAGCCGGACAGGGTCGTCAAACACCGGGGAGCTGTTTTTT. Encoded protein: CASSRTGSSNTGELFF.